The 31 T cell receptor beta chains given below trace back to one sample, sequenced in a study of blood T cell repertoires in COVID-19. Sequencing used immunoSEQ multiplex PCR; TCRdb keeps in-frame clones, though not all of them. The sample has a few hundred thousand clones; around 86% are singletons. Sequencing was done on a sample of PBMCs or T cells enriched from blood (not recorded which). These receptors came from a man aged 35 to 55 who had recovered from COVID-19.

This rearrangement joins TRBV19 to TRBJ1-2; 8 bases align to TRBD1. Germline assignment: CDR1 LNHDA and CDR2 SQIVND (reference sequence). The CDR3 covers 13 residues. V lost 5 bases and J lost 8; bases outside the gene matches: 7. CDR3: CASSADRVEGYTF. Written as DNA, the CDR3 is TGTGCCAGTAGTGCGGACAGGGTAGAGGGCTACACCTTC.

The chain has TRBV14 and TRBJ2-7; D unclear. Looked up from germline, CDR1 is SGHDN and CDR2 is FVKESK. The CDR3 is 13 residues long. V was clipped by 1 base and J by 6 bases, with 10 bases between them. The CDR3 DNA reads TGTGCCAGCAGCCAAGTGTCCCTAGGCGAGCAGTACTTC. It is translated as CASSQVSLGEQYF.

This chain links TRBV30 with TRBJ1-5; D uncertain. This CDR3 has 15 residues. CDR1 and CDR2 from the germline V gene are GTSNPN and SVGIG (reference sequence). V was shortened by 5 bases and J by 2 bases, with 16 bases between the two germline ends. CDR3 coding DNA: TGTGCCTGGCGTATTCCCCTGGGCGGCAATCAGCCCCAGCATTTT. Its protein is CAWRIPLGGNQPQHF.

The genes are TRBV12-2 and TRBJ1-3; the DNA was not compared with TRBD1, the D call given in the table. TRBV12-2 is a pseudogene. This CDR3 spans 14 amino acids. In nucleotides, the CDR3 is TGTGCAAGTCGGGGACAGGGGACAGGAAACACCATATATTTT. Its protein is CASRGQGTGNTIYF.

There are a few counts of this clone. CDR3 loop: CASSRGGGNQPQHF. The CDR3 DNA reads TGTGCCAGCAGTCGGGGGGGAGGCAATCAGCCCCAGCATTTT. The chain recombines TRBV2 with TRBJ1-5; D is possibly TRBD1 (5 bases). Trimming cost V 5 bases and J 2 bases, with 10 bases left between them. CDR3 length equals 14 residues. Germline CDR1 reads SNHLY; CDR2 reads FYNNEI.

J is TRBJ1-1 and V is TRBV28; maybe TRBD1 (5 bases). Looked up from germline, CDR1 is MDHEN and CDR2 is SYDVKM. There are 12 residues in the CDR3. The germline V and J ends were trimmed by 0 bases and 10 bases, with 9 bases remaining between them. The CDR3, as DNA: TGTGCCAGCAGTTTATGGGCGGGGCCAGCTTTCTTT. Amino acids: CASSLWAGPAFF.

This chain links TRBV4-1 with TRBJ1-4; D unclear. The CDR3 consists of 15 residues. Trimming pared 0 bases from V and 4 bases from J, leaving 9 bases between. The germline gives CDR1 MGHRA, CDR2 YSYEKL. CDR3 amino acids: CASSQDGLSNEKLFF. For the CDR3, the DNA is TGCGCCAGCAGCCAAGATGGGCTGAGTAATGAAAAACTGTTTTTT.

This rearrangement joins TRBV6-5 to TRBJ2-3; maybe TRBD1 (6 bases). Trimming shortened V by 10 bases and J by 6 bases, and 14 bases separated the two germline ends. The CDR3 is made up of 12 amino acids. Germline CDR1 and CDR2: MNHEY and SVGAGI. CDR3 nucleotides: TGTGCCACCTCCCAGGGGCGGGATACGCAGTATTTT. Its translation is CATSQGRDTQYF.

A single count supports this clone. The genes are TRBV27 and TRBJ2-3; 7 bases match TRBD2. V lost 9 bases to trimming and J lost 4 bases; unmatched junction nucleotides: 7. The length of the CDR3 is 13 residues. The germline V gene encodes CDR1 MNHEY and CDR2 SMNVEV (reference sequence). CDR3 sequence reads: CASGRERPDTQYF. The CDR3 nucleotides read TGTGCCAGTGGGCGGGAGAGGCCAGATACGCAGTATTTT.

This clone was recorded a few times. The chain joins TRBV2 to TRBJ1-1; maybe TRBD1 (5 bases). The ends were cut back, 6 bases at V and 2 bases at J, with 16 bases in the middle. This CDR3 spans 15 amino acids. From germline, CDR1 is SNHLY and CDR2 FYNNEI. The CDR3 protein is CASRLTENGNTEAFF. DNA of the CDR3: TGTGCCAGCAGATTGACAGAAAATGGAAACACTGAAGCTTTCTTT. The full variable domain, in which reference TRBV2 and TRBJ1-1 provide the parts outside the CDR3, is EPEVTQTPSHQVTQMGQEVILRCVPISNHLYFYWYRQILGQKVEFLVSFYNNEISEKSEIFDDQFSVERPDGSNFTLKIRSTKLEDSAMYFCASRLTENGNTEAFFGQGTRLTVV.

The chain links TRBV19 to TRBJ2-2; weak D call: TRBD2 (6 bases). The CDR3 is 11 residues long. Trimming shortened V by 6 bases and J by 8 bases, and 7 bases separated the two germline ends. Germline CDR1 LNHDA, CDR2 SQIVND (reference sequence). The chain's CDR3 is CASSGGGELFF. The CDR3 DNA follows: TGTGCCAGTAGCGGAGGGGGGGAGCTGTTTTTT.

DNA of the CDR3: TGTGCCAGCAGCCAAGAACTAGCGGAAGAGACCCAGTACTTC. Its protein is CASSQELAEETQYF. This rearrangement joins TRBV3-1 (or the pseudogene TRBV3-2) to TRBJ2-5, with TRBD2 identical over 8 bases. The CDR3 totals 14 residues. Germline lookup yields CDR1 LGHDT and CDR2 YNNKEL (reference sequence). V was clipped by 0 bases and J by 3 bases; unmatched bases: 0.

The V and J genes are TRBV19 and TRBJ2-3; 8 bases match TRBD2. There are 16 residues in the CDR3. CDR1 and CDR2 (germline): LNHDA, SQIVND (reference sequence). V trimming: 6 bases; J trimming: 6 bases; junction bases outside the gene matches: 14. CDR3 loop: CASSAFLAGFVDTQYF. The CDR3 region has the DNA TGTGCCAGTAGCGCTTTTTTAGCGGGATTCGTGGATACGCAGTATTTT.

The chain combines TRBV20-1 with TRBJ2-1; no clear D. Deletions cut 1 base from V and 10 bases from J, with 8 bases between. In germline, CDR1 is DFQATT, CDR2 SNEGSKA (reference sequence). The CDR3 extends over 11 amino acids. CDR3 loop: CSARAFPEQFF. In DNA form, the CDR3 reads TGCAGTGCTAGAGCTTTCCCCGAGCAGTTCTTC.

CDR3 amino acids: CASSPGALAGGETQYF. The CDR3 DNA reads TGTGCCAGCAGCCCAGGGGCGCTAGCGGGGGGTGAGACCCAGTACTTC. The V gene is TRBV5-4, the J gene TRBJ2-5; 11 bases align to TRBD2. CDR1 is SGHNT, CDR2 YYREEE, per germline (reference sequence). The CDR3 is 16 amino acids. V trimming: 4 bases; J trimming: 5 bases; junction bases outside the gene matches: 10.

The rearrangement links TRBV9 to TRBJ2-7, with 11 bases that match TRBD2. The CDR3 loop spans 14 amino acids. Germline CDR1 SGDLS, CDR2 YYNGEE. Losses at the gene ends were 4 bases for V and 4 bases for J; bases not matched to a gene: 4. The CDR3 spells CASSLSGRGYEQYF. As DNA, the CDR3 is TGTGCCAGCAGCCTTAGCGGGAGGGGGTACGAGCAGTACTTC.

This chain links TRBV11-2 with TRBJ2-5; the D gene is possibly TRBD2 (6 bases). From germline, CDR1 is SGHAT and CDR2 FQNNGV. This CDR3 is 15 amino acids long. Trimming pared 4 bases from V and 2 bases from J, leaving 14 bases between. The CDR3 protein is CASSSRLGYQETQYF. In DNA form, the CDR3 reads TGTGCCAGCAGCTCACGACTAGGTTATCAAGAGACCCAGTACTTC.

CDR3 DNA sequence: TGTGCCAGCAGCCCCGGTCAGACGGGTTTCAGCTCCTACAATGAGCAGTTCTTC. It yields the protein CASSPGQTGFSSYNEQFF. The chain carries TRBV11-2 and TRBJ2-1; no clear D. Germline assignment: CDR1 SGHAT and CDR2 FQNNGV. Trimming took 5 bases from V and 0 from J, leaving 20 bases between them. This CDR3 is built from 18 residues.

This sequence joins TRBV12-5 and TRBJ2-5; a weak D match, TRBD1 (5 bases). This CDR3 has 16 residues. CDR1 and CDR2 (germline): LGHNT, FRNRAP. Trimming stripped 0 bases from V and 3 bases from J, with 14 bases between. As DNA, the CDR3 is TGTGCTAGTGGTTTGGTACAGCAGGGAACGGAAGAGACCCAGTACTTC. It yields the protein CASGLVQQGTEETQYF.

The chain carries TRBV28 and TRBJ1-6; tentatively, D is TRBD1 (5 bases). Trimming left V 5 bases short and J 8 bases short, with 25 bases between. Germline CDR1 and CDR2: MDHEN and SYDVKM. The CDR3 runs to 18 residues. CDR3 sequence reads: CASSPRLGLPPGDSPLHF. CDR3 DNA: TGTGCCAGCAGTCCACGTTTGGGTCTCCCCCCGGGGGATTCACCCCTCCACTTT.

This clone was seen a single time. The chain has TRBV10-3 and TRBJ2-1; 7 bases align to TRBD2. With 0 bases clipped from V and 16 bases from J, the junction kept 9 bases outside the gene matches. The germline CDR1 and CDR2 sequences are ENHRY and SYGVKD. CDR3 length: 13 amino acids. The CDR3 coding sequence is TGTGCCATCAGTGAGTCGGCCCGGGACTACCAATTCTTC. It codes for CAISESARDYQFF.

CDR3 loop: CASRQPGQVESPLHF. CDR3 DNA: TGTGCCAGCAGGCAACCGGGACAGGTTGAGTCACCCCTCCACTTT. The genes are TRBV27 and TRBJ1-6; TRBD1 matches at 8 bases. CDR3 length: 15 residues. Losses at the gene ends were 6 bases for V and 10 bases for J; bases not matched to a gene: 11. Germline V gene data show CDR1 as MNHEY and CDR2 as SMNVEV (reference sequence).

The V call is TRBV12-3 or TRBV12-4, the J call TRBJ1-5; TRBD1 matches at 9 bases. V shed 6 bases and J 7 bases; nucleotides not matched to a gene: 4. The CDR3 is 13 residues long. CDR3 sequence reads: CASRGQGGQPQHF. CDR3 sequence (DNA): TGTGCCAGCAGGGGACAGGGAGGACAGCCCCAGCATTTT.

There are many counts of this clone. The CDR3 DNA sequence: TGTGCCACCAGCAGAGATAGTAGAGGCAATCAGCCCCAGCATTTT. This sequence encodes CATSRDSRGNQPQHF. The J gene is TRBJ1-5, the V gene TRBV15; D remains ambiguous. CDR3 size: 15 residues. Germline CDR1 is LNHNV and CDR2 is YYDKDF (reference sequence). Trimming took off 0 bases at V and 2 bases at J, with 8 bases between the two ends.

The genes are TRBV4-1 and TRBJ1-5; D possibly corresponds to TRBD1 (5 bases). Trimming took 2 bases from V and 8 from J, leaving 13 bases between them. The germline V gene encodes CDR1 MGHRA and CDR2 YSYEKL. The length of the CDR3 is 14 residues. CDR3 nucleotide sequence: TGCGCCAGCAGCCAAATTGGGGCTAGGGAGCCCCAGCATTTT. Its protein product is CASSQIGAREPQHF.

This clone was seen a handful of times. The chain recombines TRBV3-1 (or the pseudogene TRBV3-2) with TRBJ2-7; 8 bases align to TRBD1. The germline V gene has CDR1 LGHDT and CDR2 YNNKEL (reference sequence). V was pared by 6 bases and J by 0 bases, with 7 bases of the junction left unmatched. CDR3 length equals 15 residues. The CDR3 sequence is CASSLGQDYSYEQYF. The CDR3 nucleotides are TGTGCCAGCAGTCTGGGACAGGACTACTCCTACGAGCAGTACTTC.

The chain uses TRBV19 and TRBJ2-7, with 13 bases identical to TRBD2. Germline CDR1 reads LNHDA; CDR2 reads SQIVND (reference sequence). CDR3 length equals 20 residues. With 7 bases clipped from V and 0 bases from J, the junction kept 18 bases outside the gene matches. In DNA, the CDR3 is TGTGCCAGTACCAACGCCGGACTAGCGGGAGCGATAGAAAGCTCCTACGAGCAGTACTTC. Protein: CASTNAGLAGAIESSYEQYF.

The chain combines TRBV18 with TRBJ2-5, with 12 bases matching TRBD2. The germline CDR1 and CDR2 sequences are KGHSH and LQKENI. This CDR3 is built from 20 residues. Trimming at V came to 0 bases and at J to 11 bases, leaving 22 bases not matched to a gene. The CDR3 DNA sequence: TGTGCCAGCTCACCACCGACGGGGGGCTTACTAGCGGGGGGCCCACCACGGCAGTACTTC. Its translation: CASSPPTGGLLAGGPPRQYF.

The CDR3 sequence: CATSISQGSGANVLTF. The CDR3 bases are TGTGCCACCAGCATAAGCCAGGGATCTGGGGCCAACGTCCTGACTTTC. The chain combines TRBV15 with TRBJ2-6, with D perhaps matching TRBD1 (5 bases). V was cut by 4 bases and J by 1 base, with 11 bases left in between. The CDR3 contains 16 residues. Germline V gene sequence: CDR1 LNHNV, CDR2 YYDKDF (reference sequence).

This chain uses TRBV19 with TRBJ1-5; D is perhaps TRBD1 (5 bases). Germline CDR1 and CDR2: LNHDA and SQIVND (reference sequence). The CDR3 sequence is 12 residues long. Trimming took off 10 bases at V and 3 bases at J, with 10 bases between the two ends. In DNA, the CDR3 is TGTGCCACTACAGGTTTCAATCAGCCCCAGCATTTT. Translated, it gives CATTGFNQPQHF.

This chain uses TRBV9 with TRBJ2-1; TRBD2 might be the D (6 bases). V gave up 3 bases and J gave up 0 bases, with 10 bases separating them. The CDR3 is 15 residues long. The germline V gene has CDR1 SGDLS and CDR2 YYNGEE. The CDR3 nucleotides read TGTGCCAGCAGCGAGGCGGGGACCTCCTACAATGAGCAGTTCTTC. The encoded protein is CASSEAGTSYNEQFF.